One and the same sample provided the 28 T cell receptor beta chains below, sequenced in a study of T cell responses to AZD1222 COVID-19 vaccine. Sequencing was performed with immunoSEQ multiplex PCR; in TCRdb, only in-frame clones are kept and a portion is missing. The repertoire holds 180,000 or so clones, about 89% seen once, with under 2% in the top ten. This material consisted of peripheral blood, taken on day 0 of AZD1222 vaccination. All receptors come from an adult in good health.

CDR3 amino acids: CATSRQGGWDTDTQYF. The CDR3 DNA follows: TGTGCCACCAGCAGACAGGGGGGATGGGATACAGATACGCAGTATTTT. This sequence joins TRBV15 and TRBJ2-3; a weak D match, TRBD1 (7 bases). The ends were cut back, 2 bases at V and 3 bases at J, with 15 bases in the middle. This CDR3 is built from 16 residues. The germline CDR1 and CDR2 sequences are LNHNV and YYDKDF (reference sequence). The full variable domain, completed using reference TRBV15 and TRBJ2-3, is DAMVIQNPRYQVTQFGKPVTLSCSQTLNHNVMYWYQQKSSQAPKLLFHYYDKDFNNEADTPDNFQSRRPNTSFCFLDIRSPGLGDTAMYLCATSRQGGWDTDTQYFGPGTRLTVL.

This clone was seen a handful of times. The CDR3, as DNA: TGTGCCAGCCCCCGCCGAAGGGGGGAGGCGGATACGCAGTATTTT. Its translation is CASPRRRGEADTQYF. The rearrangement joins TRBV18 to TRBJ2-3; TRBD1 or TRBD2 may be the D gene (6 bases each). V lost 8 bases to trimming and J lost 6 bases, with 21 bases between them. The CDR3 is 15 residues long. In germline, CDR1 is KGHSH, CDR2 LQKENI. Full variable domain (remainder filled in from reference TRBV18 and TRBJ2-3): NAGVMQNPRHLVRRRGQEARLRCSPMKGHSHVYWYRQLPEEGLKFMVYLQKENIIDESGMPKERFSAEFPKEGPSILRIQQVVRGDSAAYFCASPRRRGEADTQYFGPGTRLTVL.

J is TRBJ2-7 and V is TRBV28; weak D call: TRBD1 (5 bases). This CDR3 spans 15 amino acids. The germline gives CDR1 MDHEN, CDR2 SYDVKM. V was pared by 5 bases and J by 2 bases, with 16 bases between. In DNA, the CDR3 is TGTGCCAGCAGTCTTTACCGAAGGGGCCCCTACGAGCAGTACTTC. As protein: CASSLYRRGPYEQYF.

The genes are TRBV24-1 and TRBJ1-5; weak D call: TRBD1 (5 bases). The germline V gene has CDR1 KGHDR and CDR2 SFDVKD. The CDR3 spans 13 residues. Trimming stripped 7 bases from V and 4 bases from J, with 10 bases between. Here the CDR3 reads CATSREGNQPQHF. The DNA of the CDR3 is TGTGCCACCAGCCGGGAGGGGAATCAGCCCCAGCATTTT.

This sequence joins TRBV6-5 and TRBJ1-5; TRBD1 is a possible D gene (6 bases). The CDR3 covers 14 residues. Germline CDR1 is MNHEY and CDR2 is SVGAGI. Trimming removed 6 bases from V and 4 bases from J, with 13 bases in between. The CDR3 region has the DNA TGTGCCAGCAGACAGGGAAATGCTAATCAGCCCCAGCATTTT. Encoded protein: CASRQGNANQPQHF.

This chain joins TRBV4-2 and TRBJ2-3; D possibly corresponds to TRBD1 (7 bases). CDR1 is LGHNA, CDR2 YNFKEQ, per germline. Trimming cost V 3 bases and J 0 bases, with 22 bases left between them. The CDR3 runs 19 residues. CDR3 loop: CASSHLAGRDSSSTDTQYF. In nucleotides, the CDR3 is TGTGCCAGCAGCCACCTGGCCGGGCGGGACAGCTCAAGCACAGATACGCAGTATTTT.

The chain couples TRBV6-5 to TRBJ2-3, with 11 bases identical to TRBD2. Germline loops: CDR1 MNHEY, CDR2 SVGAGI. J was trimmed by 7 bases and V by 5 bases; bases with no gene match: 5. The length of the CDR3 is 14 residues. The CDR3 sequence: CASSPGLADNTQYF. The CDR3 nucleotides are TGTGCCAGCAGTCCGGGACTAGCGGACAATACGCAGTATTTT.

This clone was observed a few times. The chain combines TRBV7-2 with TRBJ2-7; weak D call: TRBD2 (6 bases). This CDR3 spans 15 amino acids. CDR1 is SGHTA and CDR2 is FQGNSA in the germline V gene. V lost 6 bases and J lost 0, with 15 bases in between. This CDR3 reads CASRGGKESSYEQYF. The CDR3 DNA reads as TGTGCCAGCAGGGGCGGGAAAGAGAGCTCCTACGAGCAGTACTTC.

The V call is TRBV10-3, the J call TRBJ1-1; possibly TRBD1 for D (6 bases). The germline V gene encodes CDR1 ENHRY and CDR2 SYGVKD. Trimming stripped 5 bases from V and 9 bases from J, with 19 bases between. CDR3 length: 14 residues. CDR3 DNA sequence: TGTGCCATCAGTACCCCCGGGACATCTACCAAAGCTTTCTTT. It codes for CAISTPGTSTKAFF.

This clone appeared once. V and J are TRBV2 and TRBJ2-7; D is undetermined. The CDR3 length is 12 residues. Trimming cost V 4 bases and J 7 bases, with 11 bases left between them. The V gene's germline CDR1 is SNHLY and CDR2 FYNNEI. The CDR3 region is CASSVPTTEQYF. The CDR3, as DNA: TGTGCCAGCAGTGTCCCTACCACTGAGCAGTACTTC.

DNA for the CDR3: TGTGCCAGCAGTGACAACAGGGTGGGCACTGAAGCTTTCTTT. Translated: CASSDNRVGTEAFF. V and J are TRBV28 and TRBJ1-1; TRBD1 is a possible D gene (6 bases). The V end lost 5 bases, the J end lost 4 bases, and 14 bases lay between the germline ends. Germline loops: CDR1 MDHEN, CDR2 SYDVKM. The CDR3 runs to 14 residues. Full variable domain (rest looked up from reference TRBV28 and TRBJ1-1): DVKVTQSSRYLVKRTGEKVFLECVQDMDHENMFWYRQDPGLGLRLIYFSYDVKMKEKGDIPEGYSVSREKKERFSLILESASTNQTSMYLCASSDNRVGTEAFFGQGTRLTVV.

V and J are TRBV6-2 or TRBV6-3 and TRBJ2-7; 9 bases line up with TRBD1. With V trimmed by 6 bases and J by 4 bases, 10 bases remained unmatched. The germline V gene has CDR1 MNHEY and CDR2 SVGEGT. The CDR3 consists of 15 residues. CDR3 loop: CASSIRGDREYEQYF. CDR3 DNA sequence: TGTGCCAGCAGCATAAGGGGGGACAGGGAGTACGAGCAGTACTTC.

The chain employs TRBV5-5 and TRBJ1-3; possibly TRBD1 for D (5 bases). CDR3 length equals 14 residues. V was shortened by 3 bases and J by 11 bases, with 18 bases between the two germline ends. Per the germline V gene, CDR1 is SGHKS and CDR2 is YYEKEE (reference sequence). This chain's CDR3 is CASSSGTAKNSIYF. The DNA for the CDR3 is TGTGCCAGCAGCTCTGGGACCGCTAAGAACTCCATATATTTT. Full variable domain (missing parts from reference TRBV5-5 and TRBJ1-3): DAGVTQSPTHLIKTRGQQVTLRCSPISGHKSVSWYQQVLGQGPQFIFQYYEKEERGRGNFPDRFSARQFPNYSSELNVNALLLGDSALYLCASSSGTAKNSIYFGEGSWLTVV.

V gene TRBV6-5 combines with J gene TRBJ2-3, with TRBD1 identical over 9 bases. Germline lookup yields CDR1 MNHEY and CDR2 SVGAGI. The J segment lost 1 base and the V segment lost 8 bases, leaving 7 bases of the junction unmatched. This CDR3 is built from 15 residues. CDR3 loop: CASGYRGLGTDTQYF. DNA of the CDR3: TGTGCCAGCGGGTACAGGGGGCTGGGCACAGATACGCAGTATTTT.

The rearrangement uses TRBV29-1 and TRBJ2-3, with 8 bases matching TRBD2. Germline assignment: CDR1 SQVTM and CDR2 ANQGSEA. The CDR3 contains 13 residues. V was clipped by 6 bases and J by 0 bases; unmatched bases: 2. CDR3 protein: CSVRGGSTDTQYF. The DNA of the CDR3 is TGCAGCGTCCGGGGGGGGAGCACAGATACGCAGTATTTT.

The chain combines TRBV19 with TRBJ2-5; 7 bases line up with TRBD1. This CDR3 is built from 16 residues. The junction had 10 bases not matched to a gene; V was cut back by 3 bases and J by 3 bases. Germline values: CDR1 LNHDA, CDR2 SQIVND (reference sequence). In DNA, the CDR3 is TGTGCCAGTAGTATTGGTAACAGGGGAGTCGAAGAGACCCAGTACTTC. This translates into CASSIGNRGVEETQYF.

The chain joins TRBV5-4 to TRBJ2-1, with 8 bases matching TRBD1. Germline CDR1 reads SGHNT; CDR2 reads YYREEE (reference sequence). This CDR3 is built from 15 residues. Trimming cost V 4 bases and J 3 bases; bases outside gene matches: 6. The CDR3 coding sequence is TGTGCCAGCAGCCCCCCAGGGGGCATCTACAATGAGCAGTTCTTC. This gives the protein CASSPPGGIYNEQFF.

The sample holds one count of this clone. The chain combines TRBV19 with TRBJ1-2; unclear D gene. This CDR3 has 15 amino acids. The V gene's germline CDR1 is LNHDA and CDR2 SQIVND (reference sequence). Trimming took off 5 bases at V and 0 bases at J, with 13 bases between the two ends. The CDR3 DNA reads TGTGCCAGTAGTGCGCAGAGTTTTGCTAACTATGGCTACACCTTC. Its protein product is CASSAQSFANYGYTF.

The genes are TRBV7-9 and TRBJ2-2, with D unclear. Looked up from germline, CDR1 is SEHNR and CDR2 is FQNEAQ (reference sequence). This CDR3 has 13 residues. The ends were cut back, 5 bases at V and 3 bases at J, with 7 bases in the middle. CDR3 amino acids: CASSPVDTGELFF. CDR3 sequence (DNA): TGTGCCAGCAGCCCCGTCGACACCGGGGAGCTGTTTTTT.

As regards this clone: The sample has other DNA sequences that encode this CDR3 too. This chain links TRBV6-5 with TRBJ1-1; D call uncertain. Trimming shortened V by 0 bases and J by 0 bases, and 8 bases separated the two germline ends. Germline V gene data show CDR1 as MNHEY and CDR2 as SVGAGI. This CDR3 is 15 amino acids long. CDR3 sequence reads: CASSYSEVMNTEAFF. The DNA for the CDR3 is TGTGCCAGCAGTTACTCGGAGGTCATGAACACTGAAGCTTTCTTT.

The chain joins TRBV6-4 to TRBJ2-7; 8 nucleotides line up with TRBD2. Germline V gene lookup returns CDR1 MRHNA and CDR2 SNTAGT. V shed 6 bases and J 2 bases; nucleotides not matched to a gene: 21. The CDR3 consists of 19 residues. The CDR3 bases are TGTGCCAGCAGCCACTATTCCGGGACTAGAAGGCCCCTACCCTACGAGCAGTACTTC. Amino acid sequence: CASSHYSGTRRPLPYEQYF.

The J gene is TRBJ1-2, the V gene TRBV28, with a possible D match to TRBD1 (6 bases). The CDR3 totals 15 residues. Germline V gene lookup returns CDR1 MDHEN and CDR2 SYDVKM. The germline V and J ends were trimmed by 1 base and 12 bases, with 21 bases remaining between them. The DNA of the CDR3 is TGTGCCAGCAGTTTATTAAGGGGCAGGGGAAGGCAGGACACCTTC. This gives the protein CASSLLRGRGRQDTF.

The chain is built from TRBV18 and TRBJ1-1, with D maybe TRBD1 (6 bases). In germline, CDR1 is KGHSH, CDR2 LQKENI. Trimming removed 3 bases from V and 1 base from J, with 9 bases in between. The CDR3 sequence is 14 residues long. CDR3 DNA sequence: TGTGCCAGCTCACCTTCAGGGGCGAACACTGAAGCTTTCTTT. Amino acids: CASSPSGANTEAFF.

DNA for the CDR3: TGTGCCAGCAGCCCATCGACAGGGGGCGCGACTGAAGCTTTCTTT. Translated: CASSPSTGGATEAFF. The rearrangement joins TRBV7-9 to TRBJ1-1; TRBD1 matches at 10 bases. The CDR3 runs to 15 residues. Germline V gives CDR1 SEHNR, CDR2 FQNEAQ (reference sequence). Trimming removed 5 bases from V and 5 bases from J; junction bases left unmatched: 8.

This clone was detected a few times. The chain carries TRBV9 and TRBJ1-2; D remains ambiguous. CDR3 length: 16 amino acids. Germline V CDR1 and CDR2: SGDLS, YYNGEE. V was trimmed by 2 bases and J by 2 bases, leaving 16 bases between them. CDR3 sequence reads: CASSVGSLGSNYGYTF. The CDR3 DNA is TGTGCCAGCAGCGTCGGGTCTTTAGGTTCCAACTATGGCTACACCTTC.

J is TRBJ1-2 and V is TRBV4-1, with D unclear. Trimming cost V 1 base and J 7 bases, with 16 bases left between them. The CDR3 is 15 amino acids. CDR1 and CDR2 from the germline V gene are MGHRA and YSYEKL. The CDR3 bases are TGCGCCAGCAGCCAAGGTACCCTATTAGGGTCTGGCTACACCTTC. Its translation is CASSQGTLLGSGYTF.

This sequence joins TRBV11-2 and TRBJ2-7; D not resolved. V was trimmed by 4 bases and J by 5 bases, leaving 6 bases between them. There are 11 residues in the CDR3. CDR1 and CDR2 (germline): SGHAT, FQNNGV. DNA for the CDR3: TGTGCCAGCAGCTCCCCCAACGAGCAGTACTTC. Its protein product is CASSSPNEQYF.

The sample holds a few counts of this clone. The CDR3 region has the DNA TGCGCCAGCAGCTTGGACGGGGGGACTGCCCCCTACGAGCAGTACTTC. This translates into CASSLDGGTAPYEQYF. The chain employs TRBV5-1 and TRBJ2-7; TRBD2 agrees at 7 bases. Germline V gene data show CDR1 as SGHRS and CDR2 as YFSETQ. The CDR3 runs 16 residues. Trimming took 0 bases from V and 2 from J; bases not matched to a gene: 8.